One sample yielded the 26 T cell receptor beta chains listed below, sequenced in a study of T-cell reconstitution after alpha-beta-depleted transplantation in children. Unique molecular identifiers were used to barcode this TCRbeta library. TCRdb processed the PCR reads anew with MiXCR; each CDR3 protein has one entry. The sample has approximately 1,000,000 distinct CDR3 sequences; 25% to 35% are singletons. The sample here was PBMCs, mostly from graft donor cells, taken 360 days after TCRalphabeta/CD19-depleted stem cell transplant. These receptors were taken from a boy younger than two who had a stem cell transplant for SCID, so the T cells may come from the graft donor.

V is TRBV12-3 or TRBV12-4 and J is TRBJ1-4, with 10 bases matching TRBD1. V lost 1 base to trimming and J lost 4 bases; unmatched junction nucleotides: 9. The CDR3 runs to 18 residues. The DNA for the CDR3 is TGTGCCAGCAGTTTAGGAGACAGGGGGCGTATTAGTAATGAAAAACTGTTTTTT. Its translation: CASSLGDRGRISNEKLFF.

This clonotype has only a few counts. The rearrangement links TRBV5-5 to TRBJ2-7; 9 bases line up with TRBD1. The CDR3 length is 18 residues. J gave up 3 bases and V 3 bases, and 16 bases lay outside the gene matches. The germline V gene has CDR1 SGHKS and CDR2 YYEKEE (reference sequence). The CDR3 loop is CASSSWGGTGKNSYEQYF. The DNA for the CDR3 is TGTGCCAGCAGCTCCTGGGGGGGGACAGGGAAAAATAGCTACGAGCAGTACTTC. The entire variable domain, with the rest obtained from reference TRBV5-5 and TRBJ2-7, is as follows: DAGVTQSPTHLIKTRGQQVTLRCSPISGHKSVSWYQQVLGQGPQFIFQYYEKEERGRGNFPDRFSARQFPNYSSELNVNALLLGDSALYLCASSSWGGTGKNSYEQYFGPGTRLTVT.

The V gene is TRBV7-9, the J gene TRBJ2-5, with D uncertain. The germline CDR1 and CDR2 sequences are SEHNR and FQNEAQ (reference sequence). This CDR3 is 14 amino acids long. V gave up 3 bases and J gave up 2 bases, with 10 bases separating them. In DNA, the CDR3 is TGTGCCAGCAGCTTTACAGATTATCAAGAGACCCAGTACTTC. Translating gives CASSFTDYQETQYF.

In this sample, this clonotype turned up a few times. V is TRBV20-1 and J is TRBJ1-5; 7 bases line up with TRBD1. Per germline, CDR1 DFQATT and CDR2 SNEGSKA (reference sequence). V was clipped by 1 base and J by 0 bases; unmatched bases: 3. The CDR3 loop spans 15 amino acids. The CDR3: CSARAGTASNQPQHF. The CDR3 DNA sequence: TGCAGTGCTAGAGCCGGGACAGCTAGCAATCAGCCCCAGCATTTT.

The chain employs TRBV5-5 and TRBJ2-3, with no clear D. This CDR3 comprises 16 residues. V was pared by 4 bases and J by 5 bases, with 20 bases between. CDR1 SGHKS and CDR2 YYEKEE come from the germline V gene (reference sequence). The CDR3 reads CASSLTAVISIDTQYF. The DNA of the CDR3 is TGTGCCAGCAGCCTGACCGCCGTAATTTCGATAGATACGCAGTATTTT. The whole variable domain, filled in from reference TRBV5-5 and TRBJ2-3, reads DAGVTQSPTHLIKTRGQQVTLRCSPISGHKSVSWYQQVLGQGPQFIFQYYEKEERGRGNFPDRFSARQFPNYSSELNVNALLLGDSALYLCASSLTAVISIDTQYFGPGTRLTVL.

This clonotype showed up many times. The rearrangement links TRBV15 to TRBJ2-7; no clear D. The germline V and J ends were trimmed by 6 bases and 2 bases, with 11 bases remaining between them. The CDR3 covers 13 residues. Per the germline V gene, CDR1 is LNHNV and CDR2 is YYDKDF (reference sequence). The CDR3 region is CATSEDRPYEQYF. The CDR3 DNA reads as TGTGCCACCAGTGAAGACCGTCCCTACGAGCAGTACTTC.

This clonotype was detected only a few times. One junction end does not reproduce the germline sequence, and a read error may be involved. The chain couples TRBV5-5 to TRBJ2-3; TRBD2 agrees at 10 bases. The germline V gene encodes CDR1 SGHKS and CDR2 YYEKEE (reference sequence). The CDR3 is made up of 16 amino acids. The CDR3 here is CASSLALAGFSDTQYF. The DNA of the CDR3 is TGTGCCAGCAGTTTGGCACTAGCGGGGTTTTCAGATACGCAGTATTTT.

The rearrangement uses TRBV7-3 and TRBJ2-3; 8 nucleotides agree with TRBD2. CDR3 length: 17 amino acids. V lost 2 bases, J lost 2 bases, and 9 bases stayed unmatched. Germline CDR1 and CDR2: SGHTA and FQGTGA. The CDR3 here is CASSLVRGGHLTDTQYF. The CDR3 region has the DNA TGTGCCAGCAGCTTAGTACGGGGGGGACACCTCACAGATACGCAGTATTTT.

The V and J genes are TRBV28 and TRBJ1-2; D gene uncertain. The germline gives CDR1 MDHEN, CDR2 SYDVKM. V was clipped by 5 bases and J by 8 bases, with 9 bases between them. The CDR3 loop spans 11 amino acids. The CDR3 spells CASSIGSGYTF. CDR3 bases: TGTGCCAGCAGTATCGGGTCCGGCTACACCTTC.

This clonotype occurred a few times. The gene calls are TRBV12-3 or TRBV12-4 and TRBJ2-7, with a possible D match to TRBD2 (6 bases). CDR3 length: 13 amino acids. The V end lost 5 bases, the J end lost 7 bases, and 15 bases lay between the germline ends. The CDR3 region is CASSPRTAGEQYF. The DNA of the CDR3 is TGTGCCAGCAGTCCGAGGACCGCGGGGGAGCAGTACTTC.

V is TRBV5-1 and J is TRBJ1-2; D remains unclear. V lost 1 base and J 4 bases, leaving 8 bases between the germline ends. From germline, CDR1 is SGHRS and CDR2 YFSETQ. The CDR3 loop spans 13 amino acids. In nucleotides, the CDR3 is TGCGCCAGCAGCTTGAACCTGGGCTATGGCTACACCTTC. This gives the protein CASSLNLGYGYTF. The variable domain in full, with the rest retrieved from reference TRBV5-1 and TRBJ1-2, is KAGVTQTPRYLIKTRGQQVTLSCSPISGHRSVSWYQQTPGQGLQFLFEYFSETQRNKGNFPGRFSGRQFSNSRSEMNVSTLELGDSALYLCASSLNLGYGYTFGSGTRLTVV.

The chain uses TRBV7-8 and TRBJ1-1, with a possible D match to TRBD1 (5 bases). Trimming took 3 bases from V and 4 from J, leaving 12 bases between them. The length of the CDR3 is 14 residues. From germline, CDR1 is SGHVS and CDR2 FQNEAQ. The CDR3 is CASSFSDRVTEAFF. The CDR3 region has the DNA TGTGCCAGCAGCTTTTCCGACAGAGTCACTGAAGCTTTCTTT.

The chain carries TRBV20-1 and TRBJ2-5, with a weak D call TRBD1 (5 bases). Germline V gene lookup returns CDR1 DFQATT and CDR2 SNEGSKA (reference sequence). The CDR3 runs 11 residues. The germline V and J ends were trimmed by 6 bases and 5 bases, with 10 bases remaining between them. The CDR3 nucleotides are TGCAGTGCCCCAAAGGGGGAGACCCAGTACTTC. Amino acids: CSAPKGETQYF.

The rearrangement joins TRBV20-1 to TRBJ2-1, with 7 bases matching TRBD1. Trimming at V came to 2 bases and at J to 3 bases, leaving 13 bases not matched to a gene. CDR1 and CDR2 (germline): DFQATT, SNEGSKA (reference sequence). The CDR3 length is 17 residues. CDR3 coding DNA: TGCAGTGCTAGACCCGAAACAGGGGCCCTATTCTACAATGAGCAGTTCTTC. Amino acids: CSARPETGALFYNEQFF.

This clonotype came up once. V gene TRBV28 combines with J gene TRBJ2-3; 7 bases are a match to TRBD1. The CDR3 extends over 15 amino acids. Trimming cost V 4 bases and J 4 bases; bases outside gene matches: 8. Per the germline V gene, CDR1 is MDHEN and CDR2 is SYDVKM. The CDR3: CASSSGTVSADTQYF. DNA of the CDR3: TGTGCCAGCAGTTCCGGGACAGTGTCGGCAGATACGCAGTATTTT.

The chain links TRBV12-3 or TRBV12-4 to TRBJ2-2, with 10 bases matching TRBD2. Germline trimming cut 3 bases from V and 9 bases from J; bases unmatched to any gene: 10. This CDR3 has 16 residues. The CDR3 loop is CASSFGLAGAWRELFF. DNA for the CDR3: TGTGCCAGCAGTTTTGGTCTAGCGGGGGCTTGGCGGGAGCTGTTTTTT.

This rearrangement joins TRBV5-6 to TRBJ2-3; D could derive from TRBD1 or TRBD2 (5 bases each). The CDR3 length is 15 residues. Germline-derived CDR1 and CDR2 are SGHDT and YYEEEE. V lost 1 base and J lost 1, with 10 bases in between. The CDR3 sequence: CASSLTGPGTDTQYF. The CDR3 nucleotides are TGTGCCAGCAGCTTGACGGGACCTGGCACAGATACGCAGTATTTT.

This chain connects TRBV30 to TRBJ2-1; 10 bases are shared with TRBD2. CDR1 is GTSNPN, CDR2 SVGIG, per germline (reference sequence). This CDR3 is built from 15 residues. V shed 5 bases, J shed 8 bases, and the junction held 12 bases outside the gene matches. Written as DNA, the CDR3 is TGTGCCTGGTCGATAGCGGGGGGCGGTGGGGATGAGCAGTTCTTC. This codes for CAWSIAGGGGDEQFF.

This clonotype was seen a few times. This CDR3 is CASSRRQGRGGLAKNIQYF. CDR3 DNA sequence: TGTGCCAGCAGCCGTCGACAGGGCCGCGGGGGATTAGCCAAAAACATTCAGTACTTC. This chain uses TRBV12-3 or TRBV12-4 with TRBJ2-4; D possibly uses TRBD1 or TRBD2 (7 bases each). Trimming pared 6 bases from V and 0 bases from J, leaving 24 bases between. The CDR3 runs 19 residues.

This chain links TRBV7-6 with TRBJ1-5; D ambiguous. In germline, CDR1 is SGHVS, CDR2 FNYEAQ. This CDR3 comprises 13 residues. V dropped 5 bases and J dropped 8 bases, with 13 bases sitting between them. Here the CDR3 reads CASSLRVAEPQHF. The CDR3 DNA follows: TGTGCCAGCAGCCTCCGGGTGGCGGAGCCCCAGCATTTT.

This clonotype turned up a few times. V is TRBV2 and J is TRBJ2-5, with 9 bases that match TRBD2. Germline V gives CDR1 SNHLY, CDR2 FYNNEI. The CDR3 covers 16 residues. The junction had 11 bases not matched to a gene; V was cut back by 4 bases and J by 5 bases. The CDR3 is CASSGRLAGRAETQYF. In DNA form, the CDR3 reads TGTGCCAGCAGTGGTCGGCTAGCGGGAAGAGCGGAGACCCAGTACTTC.

The genes are TRBV2 and TRBJ2-3, with unresolved D. The V gene's germline CDR1 is SNHLY and CDR2 FYNNEI. This CDR3 contains 11 residues. Trimming stripped 11 bases from V and 2 bases from J, with 8 bases between. CDR3 in DNA: TGTGCCGGAACAGTCACAGATACGCAGTATTTT. It codes for CAGTVTDTQYF.

This rearrangement joins TRBV5-1 to TRBJ2-3; D is perhaps TRBD2 (6 bases). CDR1 is SGHRS and CDR2 is YFSETQ in the germline V gene. The CDR3 spans 14 residues. With 4 bases removed from V and 3 bases from J, the gap between germline ends came to 12 bases. CDR3 sequence reads: CASSPWTTTDTQYF. In DNA form, the CDR3 reads TGCGCCAGCAGCCCATGGACTACAACAGATACGCAGTATTTT.

This clonotype was detected a few times. The chain uses TRBV6-5 and TRBJ1-2; perhaps TRBD1 as D (6 bases). This CDR3 has 15 residues. Germline lookup yields CDR1 MNHEY and CDR2 SVGAGI. The germline V and J ends were trimmed by 5 bases and 4 bases, with 17 bases remaining between them. The CDR3 nucleotides read TGTGCCAGCAGTACCGACCCCACAGGGATCTATGGCTACACCTTC. Encoded protein: CASSTDPTGIYGYTF.

J is TRBJ1-4 and V is TRBV4-3; 8 positions agree with TRBD1. The CDR3 is 16 amino acids. Germline V lookup: CDR1 LGHNA, CDR2 YSLEER. The junction had 18 bases not matched to a gene; V was cut back by 4 bases and J by 14 bases. This CDR3 reads CASSLAGQGPNERLFF. In DNA form, the CDR3 reads TGCGCCAGCAGCCTCGCAGGACAGGGCCCTAATGAGCGGCTGTTTTTT.

This clonotype was counted only a few times. CDR3 sequence: CAIRGTGEGSYNEQFF. The CDR3 coding sequence is TGTGCCATCAGGGGGACAGGGGAAGGGTCCTACAATGAGCAGTTCTTC. The chain carries TRBV10-3 and TRBJ2-1, with TRBD1 matching over 10 bases. Germline loops: CDR1 ENHRY, CDR2 SYGVKD. V dropped 6 bases and J dropped 1; count of bases not matched to a gene: 6. The CDR3 totals 16 residues.